The sample holds many counts of the clone carrying this T cell receptor beta chain. Its antigen is unknown. TCRdb passed the 5' RACE reads through MiXCR, listing each CDR3 protein once. The sample includes 280,000 or so distinct CDR3 sequences, roughly 8.2% of them seen just once. The V gene's germline CDR1 is SGHVS and CDR2 FQNEAQ. Trimming pared 0 bases from V and 7 bases from J, leaving 15 bases between. The CDR3 is made up of 15 amino acids. The record originates from a study of T-cell memory formation after mild COVID-19. Regarding the study as a whole: A subset of responding clones appeared in pre-infection memory, suggesting cross-reactive memory joined.

Sequencing was performed on PBMCs or a T cell subset sorted from them (not recorded which). The gene calls are TRBV7-8 and TRBJ1-2, with D unresolved. This TCR derives from a man in his late teens or twenties who had mild COVID-19 (a few samples of this study predate the infection). Cell type and time point are not known. CDR3 sequence (DNA): TGTGCCAGCAGCTTAGCGGCAGGCACGTATCCTGGCTACACCTTC. Translating gives CASSLAAGTYPGYTF. The entire variable domain, with the rest obtained from reference TRBV7-8 and TRBJ1-2, is as follows: GAGVSQSPRYKVAKRGQDVALRCDPISGHVSLFWYQQALGQGPEFLTYFQNEAQLDKSGLPSDRFFAERPEGSVSTLKIQRTQQEDSAVYLCASSLAAGTYPGYTFGSGTRLTVV.